Listed below are T cell receptor beta chains from one sample, sequenced in a study of blood T cell repertoires in COVID-19. Profiling relied on immunoSEQ multiplex PCR, and the TCRdb table lists in-frame clones only, not all of them. The sample contains tens of thousands of clones, about 92% of which appear only once. Sequencing input: peripheral blood. Receptors originate from a woman between 45 and 65 years old in a cohort sampled during active COVID-19. Both conserved end residues are part of each CDR3. The D gene is left open where the match is weak. Rows give clone size only sometimes, using once, few, many, or a class for an expanded clone.

size: -; D: TRBD1; J: TRBJ2-7; V: TRBV28; CDR3: CASSTPGTGVHEQYF; DNA: TGTGCCAGCAGCACCCCCGGGACAGGGGTCCACGAGCAGTACTTC
size: -; D: -; J: TRBJ2-7; V: TRBV2; CDR3: CASRVGAASSYEQYF; DNA: TGTGCCAGCAGGGTCGGAGCGGCGAGCTCCTACGAGCAGTACTTC
size: -; D: -; J: TRBJ2-3; V: TRBV2; CDR3: CASSDSGGAQYF; DNA: TGTGCCAGCAGTGACTCCGGGGGAGCGCAGTATTTT
size: -; D: -; J: TRBJ2-6; V: TRBV7-9; CDR3: CASSSRAGANVLTF; DNA: TGTGCCAGCAGCTCTCGGGCTGGGGCCAACGTCCTGACTTTC
size: -; D: -; J: TRBJ2-7; V: TRBV9; CDR3: CARSPYEQYF; DNA: TGTGCCCGGAGCCCCTACGAGCAGTACTTC
size: -; D: TRBD1; J: TRBJ1-2; V: TRBV10-3; CDR3: CAIRPEGQKGYGYTF; DNA: TGTGCCATCAGACCCGAGGGACAGAAAGGGTATGGCTACACCTTC
size: -; D: TRBD2; J: TRBJ2-7; V: TRBV10-3; CDR3: CAISAGAGTSGSYEQYF; DNA: TGTGCCATCAGCGCAGGGGCCGGGACTAGCGGTTCCTACGAGCAGTACTTC
size: -; D: -; J: TRBJ1-2; V: TRBV28; CDR3: CASSGGKRGYTF; DNA: TGTGCCAGCAGTGGAGGGAAGAGGGGCTACACCTTC
size: -; D: -; J: TRBJ2-6; V: TRBV7-9; CDR3: CASSNLSGANVLTF; DNA: TGTGCCAGCAGCAATCTCTCTGGGGCCAACGTCCTGACTTTC
size: -; D: -; J: TRBJ2-1; V: TRBV7-8; CDR3: CASSFGDWEQFF; DNA: TGTGCCAGCAGCTTCGGGGATTGGGAGCAGTTCTTC
size: -; D: TRBD2; J: TRBJ2-3; V: TRBV4-2; CDR3: CASSRTIAGGDTDTQYF; DNA: TGTGCCAGCAGCCGGACAATAGCGGGAGGGGACACAGATACGCAGTATTTT
size: -; D: -; J: TRBJ1-1; V: TRBV28; CDR3: CASSSSRREVLDAFF; DNA: TGTGCCAGCAGTTCCTCACGCCGGGAGGTGCTTGACGCTTTCTTT
size: -; D: -; J: TRBJ2-1; V: TRBV28; CDR3: CASSLTGNEQFF; DNA: TGTGCCAGCAGTTTAACCGGTAATGAGCAGTTCTTC
size: -; D: -; J: TRBJ1-1; V: TRBV28; CDR3: CASSPGAAMNTEAFF; DNA: TGTGCCAGCAGTCCAGGGGCGGCGATGAACACTGAAGCTTTCTTT
size: -; D: -; J: TRBJ1-5; V: TRBV7-2; CDR3: CASSFGSQYSNQPQHF; DNA: TGTGCCAGCAGCTTCGGGAGCCAATATAGCAATCAGCCCCAGCATTTT
size: -; D: TRBD2; J: TRBJ2-1; V: TRBV6-4; CDR3: CASSVLAGVYNEQFF; DNA: TGTGCCAGCAGTGTACTAGCGGGCGTCTACAATGAGCAGTTCTTC
size: -; D: -; J: TRBJ2-5; V: TRBV15; CDR3: CATSRDQGSETQYF; DNA: TGTGCCACCAGCAGAGATCAGGGGTCAGAGACCCAGTACTTC
size: -; D: -; J: TRBJ2-7; V: TRBV27; CDR3: CASSLWPGVYEQYF; DNA: TGTGCCAGCAGTTTATGGCCAGGGGTCTACGAGCAGTACTTC
size: -; D: -; J: TRBJ2-1; V: TRBV7-2; CDR3: CASSLVFSNEQFF; DNA: TGTGCCAGCAGCTTAGTTTTTTCGAATGAGCAGTTCTTC
size: -; D: TRBD1; J: TRBJ1-5; V: TRBV6-5; CDR3: CASSLEGAGQPQHF; DNA: TGTGCCAGCAGCCTCGAGGGGGCTGGTCAGCCCCAGCATTTT
size: -; D: -; J: TRBJ2-1; V: TRBV28; CDR3: CASSLGTSHNEQFF; DNA: TGTGCCAGCAGCCTTGGGACTTCCCACAATGAGCAGTTCTTC
size: -; D: -; J: TRBJ1-3; V: TRBV6-1; CDR3: CASSEGGRGSRNTIYF; DNA: TGTGCCAGCAGTGAGGGGGGTCGGGGGAGTAGAAACACCATATATTTT
size: -; D: TRBD1; J: TRBJ1-4; V: TRBV19; CDR3: CASSRGREKLFF; DNA: TGTGCCAGTAGCAGGGGGCGTGAAAAACTGTTTTTT
size: -; D: TRBD1; J: TRBJ2-1; V: TRBV29-1; CDR3: CSVPGQGTYEQFF; DNA: TGCAGCGTACCGGGACAGGGGACGTATGAGCAGTTCTTC
size: -; D: -; J: TRBJ1-1; V: TRBV12-5; CDR3: CASGLAGSTEAFF; DNA: TGTGCTAGTGGTTTAGCGGGGTCCACTGAAGCTTTCTTT
size: -; D: -; J: TRBJ2-2; V: TRBV29-1; CDR3: CSVLPGQHTGELFF; DNA: TGCAGCGTTCTCCCGGGACAACACACCGGGGAGCTGTTTTTT
size: -; D: -; J: TRBJ1-4; V: TRBV18; CDR3: CASSPGGRGEKLFF; DNA: TGTGCCAGCTCACCAGGCGGTAGGGGAGAAAAACTGTTTTTT
size: once; D: TRBD2; J: TRBJ2-1; V: TRBV19; CDR3: CASSTPRRSGSSYNEQFF; DNA: TGTGCCAGTAGTACCCCACGGAGGAGCGGGAGCTCCTACAATGAGCAGTTCTTC
size: -; D: -; J: TRBJ2-5; V: TRBV11-2; CDR3: CASSQDRRGGTQYF; DNA: TGTGCCAGCAGTCAGGACAGGCGGGGAGGGACCCAGTACTTC
size: -; D: -; J: TRBJ1-2; V: TRBV14; CDR3: CASSQVKGYNYGYTF; DNA: TGTGCCAGCAGCCAAGTGAAGGGGTATAACTATGGCTACACCTTC
size: -; D: TRBD2; J: TRBJ2-3; V: TRBV5-1; CDR3: CASSFSGDSTDTQYF; DNA: TGCGCCAGCAGCTTTAGCGGGGATAGCACAGATACGCAGTATTTT
size: -; D: -; J: TRBJ1-5; V: TRBV6-6; CDR3: CASTSSGAGDQPQHF; DNA: TGTGCCAGCACCTCTAGTGGGGCGGGAGATCAGCCCCAGCATTTT
size: -; D: TRBD1; J: TRBJ1-2; V: TRBV6-2/TRBV6-3; CDR3: CASSYSSPGQAINYGYTF; DNA: TGTGCCAGCAGTTACTCGAGCCCCGGACAGGCGATTAACTATGGCTACACCTTC
size: -; D: -; J: TRBJ1-2; V: TRBV7-8; CDR3: CASSLAGDYGYTF; DNA: TGTGCCAGCAGCTTAGCAGGGGACTATGGCTACACCTTC
size: -; D: -; J: TRBJ2-1; V: TRBV7-9; CDR3: CASSAGGSYNEQFF; DNA: TGTGCCAGCAGCGCCGGCGGAAGCTACAATGAGCAGTTCTTC
size: -; D: -; J: TRBJ1-2; V: TRBV4-1; CDR3: CASSQEVAHTYGYTF; DNA: TGCGCCAGCAGCCAAGAGGTAGCTCATACCTATGGCTACACCTTC
size: -; D: -; J: TRBJ2-7; V: TRBV6-1; CDR3: CASSEATARTYEQYF; DNA: TGTGCCAGCAGTGAAGCGACAGCCCGAACCTACGAGCAGTACTTC
size: -; D: -; J: TRBJ2-1; V: TRBV5-1; CDR3: CASSSVGGSSVNEQFF; DNA: TGCGCCAGCAGCTCGGTTGGGGGGAGCTCAGTTAATGAGCAGTTCTTC
size: -; D: TRBD2; J: TRBJ2-1; V: TRBV27; CDR3: CASSLLGPSGTYNEQFF; DNA: TGTGCCAGCAGTTTATTGGGACCGAGCGGGACCTACAATGAGCAGTTCTTC
size: -; D: TRBD2; J: TRBJ2-7; V: TRBV6-5; CDR3: CASIGGRFSEQYF; DNA: TGTGCCAGCATCGGCGGGAGGTTTAGCGAGCAGTACTTC
size: once; D: TRBD2; J: TRBJ2-1; V: TRBV7-9; CDR3: CASSLGGLAEWYEQFF; DNA: TGTGCCAGCAGCTTAGGGGGACTAGCGGAGTGGTATGAGCAGTTCTTC
size: once; D: TRBD1; J: TRBJ1-4; V: TRBV10-2; CDR3: CASSESSRGRGEKLFF; DNA: TGCGCCAGCAGTGAGTCGAGTAGGGGGCGGGGAGAAAAACTGTTTTTT
size: -; D: -; J: TRBJ1-6; V: TRBV27; CDR3: CASSWATSSANSPLHF; DNA: TGTGCCAGCAGTTGGGCGACCTCTTCTGCTAATTCACCCCTCCACTTT
size: -; D: -; J: TRBJ2-5; V: TRBV5-1; CDR3: CASSPEAGRQETQYF; DNA: TGCGCCAGCAGCCCCGAGGCGGGGCGGCAAGAGACCCAGTACTTC
size: once; D: -; J: TRBJ2-1; V: TRBV9; CDR3: CASSSSDFSYNEQFF; DNA: TGTGCCAGCAGCTCTTCGGACTTCTCCTACAATGAGCAGTTCTTC
size: -; D: -; J: TRBJ1-1; V: TRBV7-2; CDR3: CASSPEGTEAFF; DNA: TGTGCCAGCAGCCCAGAGGGCACTGAAGCTTTCTTT
size: -; D: -; J: TRBJ2-5; V: TRBV14; CDR3: CASSQAGVNQETQYF; DNA: TGTGCCAGCAGCCAAGCAGGGGTTAACCAAGAGACCCAGTACTTC
size: -; D: -; J: TRBJ1-4; V: TRBV27; CDR3: CASRGRSTNEKLFF; DNA: TGTGCCAGCCGTGGGCGTAGTACTAATGAAAAACTGTTTTTT
size: -; D: -; J: TRBJ1-2; V: TRBV11-2; CDR3: CASSSYEDSYGYTF; DNA: TGTGCCAGCAGCTCTTATGAGGATAGCTATGGCTACACCTTC
size: -; D: -; J: TRBJ2-2; V: TRBV19; CDR3: CASSYGTPTGELFF; DNA: TGTGCCAGTAGTTATGGGACACCAACCGGGGAGCTGTTTTTT
size: -; D: -; J: TRBJ2-1; V: TRBV6-5; CDR3: CASKSDSYNEQFF; DNA: TGTGCCAGCAAAAGCGACTCCTACAATGAGCAGTTCTTC
size: -; D: -; J: TRBJ2-7; V: TRBV7-9; CDR3: CASSFLGANGEQYF; DNA: TGTGCCAGCAGCTTCCTGGGCGCGAACGGCGAGCAGTACTTC
size: -; D: -; J: TRBJ1-1; V: TRBV3-1/TRBV3-2; CDR3: CASSPRREVEAFF; DNA: TGTGCCAGCAGTCCGCGGAGGGAGGTTGAAGCTTTCTTT
size: -; D: TRBD1; J: TRBJ2-7; V: TRBV6-5; CDR3: CASSPGTGNYEQYF; DNA: TGTGCCAGCTCTCCCGGGACAGGGAACTACGAGCAGTACTTC
size: few; D: -; J: TRBJ2-1; V: TRBV6-6; CDR3: CASDEGGRGEQFF; DNA: TGTGCCAGCGACGAAGGAGGGCGAGGTGAGCAGTTCTTC